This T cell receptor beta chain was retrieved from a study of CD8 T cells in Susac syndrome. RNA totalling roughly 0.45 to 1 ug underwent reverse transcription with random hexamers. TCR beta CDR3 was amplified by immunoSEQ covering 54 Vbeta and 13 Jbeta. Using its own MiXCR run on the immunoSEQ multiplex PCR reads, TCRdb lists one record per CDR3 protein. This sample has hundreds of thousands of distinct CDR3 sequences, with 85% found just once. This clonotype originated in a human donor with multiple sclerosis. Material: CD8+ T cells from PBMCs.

The CDR3 bases are TGTGCCAGCAGTTTTGACGGAAGCGAGCAGTACTTC. It yields the protein CASSFDGSEQYF. The chain couples TRBV28 to TRBJ2-7; D call uncertain. Looked up from germline, CDR1 is MDHEN and CDR2 is SYDVKM. The CDR3 covers 12 residues. Trimming cost V 3 bases and J 6 bases, with 9 bases left between them.